This is a list of T cell receptor beta chains from one sample in a study of type 1 and type 2 diabetes patients. TCRdb re-called the multiplex PCR reads through MiXCR, storing one row per CDR3 protein. Of 280,000 or so distinct CDR3 sequences in the sample, approximately 50% are singletons; the top ten hold roughly 13%. The sample comprised peripheral blood mononuclear cells (PBMCs). These receptor sequences come from a man between 18 and 35 years old with type 2 diabetes. Each CDR3 is given with its conserved first and last residue. Each record gives: V gene, D gene, clone size, J gene, CDR3 DNA, CDR3 protein. D genes are given only for firm matches. Rows may omit the clone size; those that give it use once, few, many or a size class.

TRBV19	-	few	TRBJ2-7	TGTGCCAGCAGGACGGGCGGGTACGAGCAGTACTTC	CASRTGGYEQYF
TRBV20-1	TRBD1	few	TRBJ2-7	TGCAGTGCAGTTACAGGGGCCTACGAGCAGTACTTC	CSAVTGAYEQYF
TRBV6-6	TRBD2	-	TRBJ2-5	TGTGCCAGCATGGGGGGGGTGGTAGCGGGAGACTTACAAGAGACCCAGTACTTC	CASMGGVVAGDLQETQYF
TRBV14	-	-	TRBJ2-7	TGTGCCAGCAGCCAAGTCAGGGGGGCCTACGAGCAGTACTTC	CASSQVRGAYEQYF
TRBV11-2	-	few	TRBJ2-3	TGTGCCAGCAGCTTGAGCGGAGACACAGATACGCAGTATTTT	CASSLSGDTDTQYF
TRBV7-2	TRBD1	-	TRBJ2-7	TGTGCCAGCAGCCCTTCGGGACAGAACTACGAGCAGTACTTC	CASSPSGQNYEQYF
TRBV20-1	-	-	TRBJ2-6	TGCAGTGCTCGCCGTCCTGGGGCCAACGTCCTGACTTTC	CSARRPGANVLTF
TRBV12-3/TRBV12-4	-	-	TRBJ2-3	TGTGCCAGCTTGAACGGTTGGGTTACCTCCACAGATACGCAGTATTTT	CASLNGWVTSTDTQYF
TRBV29-1	TRBD2	-	TRBJ2-1	TGCAGCGTCGTTAGACTAGCGGTCTACAATGAGCAGTTCTTC	CSVVRLAVYNEQFF
TRBV5-5	-	-	TRBJ2-7	TGCGCCAGCAGCCAAGCCCCGGATTTCTCCTACGAGCAGTACTTC	CASSQAPDFSYEQYF
TRBV12-3/TRBV12-4	-	few	TRBJ1-1	TGTGCCAGCAGTTCGTTGACAAGGGGTGGATCGGGCACTGAAGCTTTCTTT	CASSSLTRGGSGTEAFF
TRBV9	-	-	TRBJ1-4	TGTGCCAGCAGCGTAGGGACAAGTTTGAACGAAAAACTGTTTTTT	CASSVGTSLNEKLFF
TRBV25-1	-	-	TRBJ1-4	TGTGCCAGCAGTTTTCCGGGGCATAATGAAAAACTGTTTTTT	CASSFPGHNEKLFF
TRBV4-1	-	-	TRBJ1-1	TGCGCCAGCAGCCAAGGTCGGGGCACTGAAGCTTTCTTT	CASSQGRGTEAFF
TRBV6-6	TRBD1	-	TRBJ1-2	TGTGCCAGCAGACACTCAGGGGGCGAATATGGCTACACCTTC	CASRHSGGEYGYTF
TRBV28	TRBD1	once	TRBJ2-7	TGTGCCAGCAGTCGCTCCCTGGGACAGGGGGGCCTCTACGAGCAGTACTTC	CASSRSLGQGGLYEQYF
TRBV7-8	TRBD2	-	TRBJ2-2	TGTGCCAGCAGGGAACCGGGAGGAGGTACCGGGGAGCTGTTTTTT	CASREPGGGTGELFF
TRBV30	-	-	TRBJ2-5	TGTGCCTGGAGTGTGCGACTTGAGGAGACCCAGTACTTC	CAWSVRLEETQYF
TRBV10-2	-	many	TRBJ2-5	TGCGCCAGCTGGGACTCCAGCAGTTGGACCCAGTACTTC	CASWDSSSWTQYF
TRBV2	-	many	TRBJ2-4	TGTGCCAGCAGTGAAGTGTACATTCAGTACTTC	CASSEVYIQYF
TRBV20-1	-	-	TRBJ1-1	TGCAGTGCTAGATCGACAGAAGAAGCTTTCTTT	CSARSTEEAFF
TRBV7-2	-	few	TRBJ1-1	TGTGCCAGCAGCCCCATAACCCCATGGAGCGCCACTGAAGCTTTCTTT	CASSPITPWSATEAFF
TRBV7-8	-	few	TRBJ2-7	TGTGCCAGCAGCTCGGACAAAATCTACGAGCAGTACTTC	CASSSDKIYEQYF
TRBV19	TRBD1	few	TRBJ1-6	TGTGCCAGTAGTATCCTAGGCGCCGGGACAGGGAGGTATAATTCACCCCTCCACTTT	CASSILGAGTGRYNSPLHF
TRBV10-3	TRBD2	-	TRBJ2-7	TGTGGCACTCTAGCGGGGCTTAGCTCCTACGAGCAGTACTTC	CGTLAGLSSYEQYF
TRBV6-1	-	once	TRBJ1-6	TGTGCCAGCAGTGTCCAAGGGACGAATTCACCCCTCCACTTT	CASSVQGTNSPLHF
TRBV5-1	-	-	TRBJ2-6	TGCGCCAGCAGCTTCGGGACTGATACTACTGGGGCCAACGTCCTGACTTTC	CASSFGTDTTGANVLTF
TRBV29-1	-	-	TRBJ1-2	TGCAGCGTTGAAGCGCCGGCAGCCGGCTACACCTTC	CSVEAPAAGYTF
TRBV5-1	-	-	TRBJ1-4	TGCGCCAGCAGCGCTGTCGACAGATCGAATGAAAAACTGTTTTTT	CASSAVDRSNEKLFF
TRBV7-8	-	-	TRBJ1-2	TGTGCCAGCAGCTCGGGACCAACAAACAGTTCCTATGGCTACACCTTC	CASSSGPTNSSYGYTF
TRBV7-9	TRBD1	-	TRBJ1-2	TGTGCCAGCAGCCTCGACAGGGGGCTCTATGGCTACACCTTC	CASSLDRGLYGYTF
TRBV7-6	-	-	TRBJ1-1	TGTGCCAGCAGCCGAGCGGGAGGTGGGACTGAAGCTTTCTTT	CASSRAGGGTEAFF
TRBV2	-	-	TRBJ2-5	TGTGCCAGCAGTTTGGACGAGCTGTCCCAGTACTTC	CASSLDELSQYF
TRBV12-3/TRBV12-4	-	few	TRBJ2-7	TGTGCCAGCACCGAAATGGGGGGTCACTACGAGCAGTACTTC	CASTEMGGHYEQYF
TRBV7-8	-	-	TRBJ2-3	TGTGCCAGCAGCTTAGATATGGCCGGTACGCAGTATTTT	CASSLDMAGTQYF
TRBV2	TRBD1	once	TRBJ1-6	TGTGCCAGACGGACAGGGTGGAATTCACCCCTCCACTTT	CARRTGWNSPLHF
TRBV7-3	TRBD2	-	TRBJ2-5	TGTGCCAGCAGCCGCAGCGGGGGGGCAGGGATGAAGACCCAGTACTTC	CASSRSGGAGMKTQYF
TRBV13	-	-	TRBJ1-5	TGTGCCAGCAGCATAGACAGAAACAATCAGCCCCAGCATTTT	CASSIDRNNQPQHF
TRBV7-2	-	many	TRBJ1-6	TGTGCCAGCAGCACGGGACAAATTTTTTCACCCCTCCACTTT	CASSTGQIFSPLHF
TRBV20-1	-	once	TRBJ2-5	TGCAGTGCTAGAGCCCCCCACGGCGGGGTGGAGACCCAGTACTTC	CSARAPHGGVETQYF